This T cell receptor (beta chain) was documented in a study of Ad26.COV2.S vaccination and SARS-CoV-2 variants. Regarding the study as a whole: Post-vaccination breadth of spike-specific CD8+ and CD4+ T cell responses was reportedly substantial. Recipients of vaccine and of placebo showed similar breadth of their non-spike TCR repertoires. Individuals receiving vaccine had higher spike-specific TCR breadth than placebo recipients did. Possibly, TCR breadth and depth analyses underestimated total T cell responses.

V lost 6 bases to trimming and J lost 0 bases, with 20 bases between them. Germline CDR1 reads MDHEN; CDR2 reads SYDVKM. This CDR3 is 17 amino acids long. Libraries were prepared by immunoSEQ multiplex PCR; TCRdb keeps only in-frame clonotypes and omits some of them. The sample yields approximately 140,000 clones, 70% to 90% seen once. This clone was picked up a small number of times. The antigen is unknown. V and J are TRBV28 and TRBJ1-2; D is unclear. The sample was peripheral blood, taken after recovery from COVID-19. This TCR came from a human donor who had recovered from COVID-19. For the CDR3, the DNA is TGTGCCAGCAGCATGAGACGTCGGGCTTTGGCTAACTATGGCTACACCTTC. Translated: CASSMRRRALANYGYTF.